The sequence of this T cell receptor beta chain was determined in a study of blood T cell repertoires in COVID-19 (dated by TCRdb to 2020 to 2021). For the wider study: Recovered participants in ImmuneRACE Cohort 3 were defined as having two consecutive negative NP/OP PCR tests, clearance from a healthcare professional, or resolution of symptoms. The collaborator samples originated in the United States, Italy and Spain and spanned the acute and convalescent phases of COVID-19. Nearly every sample came with metadata listing a de-identified subject ID, COVID-19 status, age in years and sex. The repertoires were made available in a free public database intended to serve as a resource for research on the immune response to SARS-CoV-2. The dataset comprised deeply sampled blood TCRbeta repertoires from subjects exposed to, actively infected with, or recovered from COVID-19. Where available, HLA class I and class II types were taken from metadata supplied by the sample provider and were not determined by assay-based typing. The samples were drawn from two sources: the first 160 participants of the ongoing ImmuneRACE study, and 1,200 or so subjects contributed by 6 global collaborators. The material from the prospective study consisted of cDNA or gDNA derived from T cells, B-cell-depleted T cells, or PBMCs.

As regards this clone: Its antigen is currently not known. No base quality information exists; no much larger clone differs at one position.

V is cut by 5 bases and J by 6 bases, and the space between the germline ends is 20 bases. The CDR3 runs 16 residues from the cysteine to the phenylalanine. The kept DNA is CDR3 alone, 48 bases in frame from the first base. CDR1 and CDR2, looked up from the germline V gene (reference sequence), are LGHDT and YNNKEL. Enrolling through a virtual design, the prospective study's participants ranged in age from roughly 18 to 95 years and lived across more than 20 United States geographic areas. To assign participants to cohorts, the prospective study relied on clinical history that participants themselves reported in a screening survey and a study questionnaire. In the prospective study, whole blood, serum and a nasopharyngeal or oropharyngeal swab were collected from each participant by mobile phlebotomists. Participants in the prospective study had the option to provide additional blood draws and questionnaires over a roughly two-month period. Blood samples from the prospective study were shipped frozen or at room temperature prior to DNA extraction.

TCRbeta CDR3 regions were amplified from genomic DNA by means of the immunoSEQ Assay, a bias-controlled multiplex PCR. From the authors' description of their analysis: Within the assay, amplification of reference gene primers was used to estimate how many nucleated cells each sample contained. To quantify the absolute abundance of each unique TCRbeta CDR3 rearrangement, sequence reads were collapsed and filtered. For each sample, productive Simpson clonality was calculated by taking the square root of Simpson's diversity index across productive rearrangements. TCRdb's version of the immuneACCESS table is confined to in-frame rearrangements and falls short of the full clone set. An unresolved V gene accounts for under half of the shortfall where checked; the remainder is of unknown origin. The V and J calls and the clone size are those of that table, but D and trimming were determined from the DNA. Counted in this sample were under 300,000 clones; around 89% of them appeared once. The ten largest make up 2% of the sample.

What the study reported, not specific to this receptor: The amount of clinical and demographic metadata varied by source and participant and was provided uncurated.

The sequencing input was PBMCs or T cells enriched from blood (not recorded which). The TCR comes from a woman aged 55-70 years in a cohort exposed to, infected with or recovered from COVID-19 (not recorded which). Recombination joined TRBV3-1 (or the pseudogene TRBV3-2) with TRBJ1-3; tentative D gene TRBD1, with 6 bases matching. The DNA reads as follows: TGTGCCAGCAGCGCCACAGGGACGAGTCTTGCAAACACCATATATTTT. It encodes CASSATGTSLANTIYF.